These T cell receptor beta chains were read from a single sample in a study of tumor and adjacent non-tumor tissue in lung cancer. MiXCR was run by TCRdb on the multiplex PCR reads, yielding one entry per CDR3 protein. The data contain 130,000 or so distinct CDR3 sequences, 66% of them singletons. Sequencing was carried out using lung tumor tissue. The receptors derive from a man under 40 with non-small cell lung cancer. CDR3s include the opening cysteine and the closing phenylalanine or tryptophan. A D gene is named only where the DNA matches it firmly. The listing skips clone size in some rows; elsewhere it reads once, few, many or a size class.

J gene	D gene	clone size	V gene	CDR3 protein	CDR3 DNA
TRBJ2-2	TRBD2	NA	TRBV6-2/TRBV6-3	CASGWTSGDHTGELFF	TGTGCCAGCGGATGGACTAGCGGGGATCACACTGGGGAGCTGTTTTTT
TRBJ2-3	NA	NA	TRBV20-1	CNASDSGHTDTQYF	TGCAATGCTTCTGACAGCGGGCACACAGATACGCAGTATTTT
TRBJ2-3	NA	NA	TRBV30	CVWSAEGSGTGTQYF	TGTGTCTGGAGTGCAGAGGGCTCGGGCACAGGTACGCAGTATTTT
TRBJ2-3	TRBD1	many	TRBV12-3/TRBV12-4	CASSSPGTGAFTDTQYF	TGTGCCAGCAGTTCTCCCGGGACAGGGGCCTTCACAGATACGCAGTATTTT
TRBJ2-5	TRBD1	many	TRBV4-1	CASSQPGQLETQYF	TGCGCCAGCAGCCAACCGGGACAGTTGGAGACCCAGTACTTC
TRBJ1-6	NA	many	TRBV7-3	CASSLGTPNSPLHF	TGTGCCAGCAGCCTCGGGACCCCTAATTCACCCCTCCACTTT
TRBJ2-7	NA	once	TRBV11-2	CASSSVSYEQYF	TGTGCAAGCAGCTCAGTGAGTTACGAGCAGTACTTC
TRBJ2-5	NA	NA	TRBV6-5	CAGSHWGSETQYF	TGTGCCGGCAGTCATTGGGGGTCGGAGACCCAGTACTTC
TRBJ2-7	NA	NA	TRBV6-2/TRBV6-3	CASSYSDRSTYELYF	TGTGCCAGCAGTTACAGTGACAGGAGTACCTACGAGCTGTACTTC
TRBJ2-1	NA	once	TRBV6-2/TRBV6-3	CASTAAPYKEQFF	TGTGCCAGCACGGCTGCCCCCTACAAAGAGCAGTTCTTT
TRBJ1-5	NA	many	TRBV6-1	CASSEARSAHSNQPQHF	TGTGCCAGCAGTGAAGCCCGTTCTGCTCATAGCAATCAGCCCCAGCATTTT
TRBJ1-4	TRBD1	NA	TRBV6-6	CASRLTGERGEKLFF	TGTGCCAGCAGGCTTACAGGGGAGAGAGGTGAAAAACTGTTTTTT
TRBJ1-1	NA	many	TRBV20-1	CSARDLIVGGAFF	TGCAGTGCTAGAGATCTTATAGTCGGGGGGGCTTTCTTT
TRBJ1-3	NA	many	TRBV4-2	CASSHDGGPSSGNTIYF	TGTGCCAGCAGCCACGACGGGGGGCCCTCATCTGGAAACACCATATATTTT
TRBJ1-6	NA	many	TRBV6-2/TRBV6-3	CASSPTDGGNNSPLHF	TGTGCCAGCAGCCCTACGGACGGGGGTAATAATTCACCCCTCCACTTT
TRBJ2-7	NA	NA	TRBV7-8	CASSLASGQTAF	TGTGCCAGCAGCTTAGCGAGCGGGCAGACAGCCTTC
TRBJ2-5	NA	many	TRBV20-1	CSAGRTDRETQYF	TGCAGTGCTGGCCGGACAGACAGGGAGACCCAGTACTTC
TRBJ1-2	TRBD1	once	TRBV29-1	CSAKTGSGGYTF	TGCAGCGCAAAGACAGGGTCCGGAGGCTACACCTTC
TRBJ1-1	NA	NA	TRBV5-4	CASSSEGGRNTEVFF	TGTGCCAGCAGTTCCGAGGGGGGACGGAACACTGAAGTTTTCTTT
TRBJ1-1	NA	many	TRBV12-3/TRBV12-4	CASSLNSGNTEAFF	TGTGCCAGCAGTTTAAACAGCGGGAACACTGAAGCTTTCTTT
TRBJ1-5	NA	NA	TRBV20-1	CSASEGFLQPKHF	TGCAGTGCTAGCGAAGGGTTCCTACAGCCCAAGCATTTT
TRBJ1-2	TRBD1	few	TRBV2	CASSEAGTGRGGYTF	TGTGCCAGCAGTGAAGCTGGGACAGGGCGTGGCGGCTACACCTTC
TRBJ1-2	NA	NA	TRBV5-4	CASSSTTGMSYGYTF	TGTGCCAGCAGCTCAACCACCGGAATGAGCTATGGCTACACCTTC
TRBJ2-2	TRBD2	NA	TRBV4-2	CASSQPHAGLAGAKNTRELLF	TGTGCCAGCAGCCAACCCCACGCGGGGCTAGCGGGAGCAAAGAACACCCGGGAGCTGCTTTTT
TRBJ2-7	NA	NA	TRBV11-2	CAIEPGTTAYEQYF	TGTGCCATCGAGCCGGGGACGACGGCCTACGAGCAGTACTTC
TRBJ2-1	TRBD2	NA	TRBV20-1	CSARVSGGYNEQYF	TGCAGTGCTCGTGTTAGCGGGGGTTACAATGAGCAATACTTC
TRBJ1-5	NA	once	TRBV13	CASSLHGWSNQPQHF	TGTGCCAGCAGCCTCCATGGATGGAGCAATCAGCCCCAGCATTTT
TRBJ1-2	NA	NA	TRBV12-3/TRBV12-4	CASSVETGYTF	TGTGCCAGCAGTGTAGAGACTGGTTACACGTTC
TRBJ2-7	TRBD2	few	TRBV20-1	CNAGGLAGAYEQYF	TGCAATGCTGGGGGACTAGCGGGAGCCTACGAGCAGTACTTC
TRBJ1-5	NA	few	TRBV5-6	CASSVGQLPFQPQRF	TGTGCCAGCAGCGTGGGACAACTCCCCTTTCAGCCCCAGCGTTTT
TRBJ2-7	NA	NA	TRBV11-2	CASNLGGYEPYF	TGTGCCAGCAACTTAGGGGGTTACGAGCCGTACTTC
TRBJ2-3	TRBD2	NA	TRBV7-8	CASSPGLAGITDTQYF	TGTGCCAGCAGCCCCGGACTAGCGGGGATCACAGATACGCAGTATTTT
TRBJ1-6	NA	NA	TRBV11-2	CDSSNARSRVGSYNSLLHF	TGTGACAGCAGCAACGCTAGGTCCAGAGTTGGCTCCTATAATTCACTCCTCCACTTT
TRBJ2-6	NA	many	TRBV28	CASSSEARGVSGANVLTF	TGTGCCAGCAGTTCGGAGGCCAGGGGGGTCTCTGGGGCCAACGTCCTGACTTTC
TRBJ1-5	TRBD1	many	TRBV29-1	CSARTGGQPQHF	TGCAGCGCCCGGACAGGAGGGCAGCCCCAGCATTTT
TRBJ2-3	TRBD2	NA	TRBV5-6	CASAPSTSGVTDTQYF	TGTGCCAGCGCTCCCTCGACTAGCGGTGTCACAGATACGCAGTATTTT
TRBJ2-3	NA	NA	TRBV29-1	CSVEMPPSTNTQYF	TGCAGCGTTGAGATGCCTCCTAGCACAAATACGCAGTATTTT
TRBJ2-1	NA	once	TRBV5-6	CASSPRLSSYKEQFF	TGTGCCAGCAGTCCAAGGTTGAGCTCCTACAAAGAGCAGTTCTTC
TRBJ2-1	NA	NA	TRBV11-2	CASGPSRNSYDEEFF	TGTGCCAGTGGACCATCACGTAACTCCTACGATGAGGAGTTCTTC
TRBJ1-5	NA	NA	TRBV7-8	CTSSLGGGSNKPQHF	TGTACCAGCAGCTTAGGGGGTGGTAGCAATAAGCCCCAGCATTTT
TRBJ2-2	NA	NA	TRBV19	CASSTYIDTGELFF	TGTGCCAGTAGTACCTATATTGACACCGGGGAGCTGTTTTTT
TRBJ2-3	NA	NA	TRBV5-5	CVSTIRGDADTQYF	TGTGTCAGCACTATCAGGGGTGATGCGGATACGCAGTATTTT
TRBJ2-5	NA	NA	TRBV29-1	CSVTFNTWTEEIQYF	TGCAGCGTTACTTTTAATACCTGGACAGAAGAGATCCAGTACTTC
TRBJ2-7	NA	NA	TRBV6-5	CASSHRTATYEQYF	TGTGCCAGCAGTCACAGGACAGCAACCTACGAGCAGTACTTC
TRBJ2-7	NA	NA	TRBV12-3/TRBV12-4	CASSLGLPPYDKYF	TGTGCCAGCAGTTTGGGGCTGCCCCCTTACGATAAGTACTTC